These 13 T cell receptor beta chains originate from one sample sequenced in a study of beta chain features in type 1 diabetes. Whole-study findings and limits: Shortening of TCRB CDR3s, moderate but significant, appeared in all four CD4+ subsets of Type 1 diabetes patients.

Sequenced material consisted of expressed TCRB transcripts (all of the isolated RNA was reverse transcribed). Only in-frame clones appear in the TCRdb table, and some are missing; sequencing was by immunoSEQ multiplex PCR. The table lists roughly 150,000 clones, about 8.1% of them singletons. Their specific antigens are unknown. The sequenced material came from central memory CD4+ T cells from blood. The receptors derive from a young woman with type 1 diabetes.

This clone has just a few counts. This chain links TRBV28 with TRBJ2-3; 9 bases map to TRBD2. This CDR3 contains 16 residues. CDR1 MDHEN and CDR2 SYDVKM come from the germline V gene. V shed 6 bases, J shed 4 bases, and the junction held 11 bases outside the gene matches. The CDR3, as DNA: TGTGCCAGCAGCTCCCGGGCTAGCGGGAATGCAGATACGCAGTATTTT. Its protein product is CASSSRASGNADTQYF.

This clone was seen a handful of times. This chain joins TRBV5-1 and TRBJ2-1; D is possibly TRBD2 (6 bases). The length of the CDR3 is 15 residues. Deletions cut 0 bases from V and 5 bases from J, with 12 bases between. Germline-derived CDR1 and CDR2 are SGHRS and YFSETQ. The CDR3 bases are TGCGCCAGCAGCTTGGTGCGGGGAGAAAACAATGAGCAGTTCTTC. Its protein is CASSLVRGENNEQFF.

This clone has a handful of counts. The rearrangement uses TRBV18 and TRBJ2-5; TRBD1 might be the D (5 bases). V was clipped by 3 bases and J by 0 bases, with 5 bases between them. CDR1 KGHSH and CDR2 LQKENI come from the germline V gene. This CDR3 has 13 residues. The DNA for the CDR3 is TGTGCCAGCTCACCCAGGGACCAAGAGACCCAGTACTTC. It yields the protein CASSPRDQETQYF.

The V and J genes are TRBV5-1 and TRBJ1-1; TRBD1 aligns across 8 bases. Germline V lookup: CDR1 SGHRS, CDR2 YFSETQ. The CDR3 is 13 amino acids. The junction had 4 bases not matched to a gene; V was cut back by 5 bases and J by 4 bases. The CDR3: CASRSGQGTEAFF. As DNA, the CDR3 is TGCGCCAGCAGATCCGGACAGGGCACTGAAGCTTTCTTT.

This clone was picked up a small number of times. The chain carries TRBV4-1 and TRBJ2-2; 13 bases fit TRBD2. V dropped 2 bases and J dropped 5; count of bases not matched to a gene: 11. The CDR3 is made up of 19 amino acids. Germline values: CDR1 MGHRA, CDR2 YSYEKL. CDR3 nucleotides: TGCGCCAGCAGCCAAACTCCCCAACTAGCGGGGGGGGTGACCGGGGAGCTGTTTTTT. Its protein is CASSQTPQLAGGVTGELFF.

V and J are TRBV6-1 and TRBJ2-1, with D possibly TRBD2 on 7 matching bases. Germline V gene sequence: CDR1 MNHNS, CDR2 SASEGT. The CDR3 is 14 amino acids. V dropped 6 bases and J dropped 6 bases, with 15 bases sitting between them. This chain's CDR3 is CASSPPGGLNEQFF. The CDR3 region has the DNA TGTGCCAGCAGCCCCCCGGGGGGCCTCAATGAGCAGTTCTTC.

The chain links TRBV25-1 to TRBJ1-1; D uncertain. V lost 0 bases and J 6 bases, leaving 11 bases between the germline ends. In germline, CDR1 is MGHDK, CDR2 SYGVNS. This CDR3 has 14 residues. Written as DNA, the CDR3 is TGTGCCAGCAGTGAATATCTGGGAGGCTCTGAAGCTTTCTTT. Amino acids: CASSEYLGGSEAFF.

This clone was seen at least ten times. The chain combines TRBV29-1 with TRBJ2-1, with D uncertain. The germline gives CDR1 SQVTM, CDR2 ANQGSEA. The V and J ends lost 4 bases and 5 bases respectively, with 3 bases between them. This CDR3 spans 10 amino acids. The chain's CDR3 is CSVVNNEQFF. The DNA for the CDR3 is TGCAGCGTTGTCAACAATGAGCAGTTCTTC.

V usage is TRBV5-1 and J usage is TRBJ1-2; 11 nucleotides agree with TRBD1. Germline CDR1 SGHRS, CDR2 YFSETQ. V gave up 4 bases and J gave up 7 bases; unmatched junction bases: 6. This CDR3 region has 14 residues. The CDR3 loop reads CASSPPGTGGGYTF. The CDR3 DNA reads TGCGCCAGCAGCCCACCTGGGACAGGGGGTGGCTACACCTTC.

This clone was detected only a few times. The chain recombines TRBV30 with TRBJ2-3, with TRBD2 matching 8 bases. The V gene end was trimmed by 1 base and the J gene end by 2 bases; junction bases not matched to a gene: 5. Germline CDR1 is GTSNPN and CDR2 is SVGIG (reference sequence). The CDR3 spans 15 residues. CDR3 loop: CAWSAASGYTDTQYF. The CDR3 nucleotides read TGTGCCTGGAGTGCGGCTAGCGGGTACACAGATACGCAGTATTTT.

J is TRBJ2-3 and V is TRBV7-2, with D uncertain. The CDR3 totals 14 residues. Trimming stripped 5 bases from V and 4 bases from J, with 13 bases between. Germline assignment: CDR1 SGHTA and CDR2 FQGNSA. The CDR3 sequence: CASSPTSGADTQYF. The CDR3 DNA is TGTGCCAGCAGCCCTACCTCTGGTGCAGATACGCAGTATTTT.

Regarding this clone: An end of the junction does not agree with germline; a read error may underlie this. V usage is TRBV7-8 and J usage is TRBJ2-7, with 8 bases matching TRBD2. CDR3 length: 13 residues. Germline V gene lookup returns CDR1 SGHVS and CDR2 FQNEAQ. CDR3: CASSLSGGAPLGF. The CDR3 DNA reads TGTGCCAGCAGCTTATCGGGGGGGGCGCCCCTGGGATTC.

This clone was seen a few times. V is TRBV7-8 and J is TRBJ2-5; D not resolved. The CDR3 has 13 amino acids. The germline CDR1 and CDR2 sequences are SGHVS and FQNEAQ. V lost 8 bases, J lost 4 bases, and 14 bases lay in between. Written as DNA, the CDR3 is TGTGCCAGCTCGACGGGTTTTCGAGAGACCCAGTACTTC. It translates to CASSTGFRETQYF.